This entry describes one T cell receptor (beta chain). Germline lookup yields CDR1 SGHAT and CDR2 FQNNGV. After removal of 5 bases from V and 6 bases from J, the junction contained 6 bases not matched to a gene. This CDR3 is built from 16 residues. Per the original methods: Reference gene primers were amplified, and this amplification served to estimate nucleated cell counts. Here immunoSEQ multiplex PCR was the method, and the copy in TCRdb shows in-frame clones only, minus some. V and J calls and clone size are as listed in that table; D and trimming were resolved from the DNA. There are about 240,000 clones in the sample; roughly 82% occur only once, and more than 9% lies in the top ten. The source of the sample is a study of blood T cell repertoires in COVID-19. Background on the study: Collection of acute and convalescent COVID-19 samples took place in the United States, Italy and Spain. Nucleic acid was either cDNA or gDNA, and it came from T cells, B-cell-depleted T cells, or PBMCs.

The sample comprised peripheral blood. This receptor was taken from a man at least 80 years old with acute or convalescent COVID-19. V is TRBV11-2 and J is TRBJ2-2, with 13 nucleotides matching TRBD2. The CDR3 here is CASSLGTSGISGELFF. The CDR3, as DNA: TGTGCCAGCAGCCTAGGGACTAGCGGGATTTCCGGGGAGCTGTTTTTT.